The clone carrying this T cell receptor (beta chain) showed up just a few times. The data were taken from a study of early T cells in non-severe SARS-CoV-2 infection. Study background: Bulk RNA isolated from unsorted whole blood underwent sequencing; chains were not paired.

Individual cDNA molecules received unique molecular identifiers. Each CDR3 protein is one row after TCRdb ran MiXCR on the 5' RACE reads. There are tens of thousands of distinct CDR3 sequences in the sample; 4.6% occur only once, and around 16% lies in the top ten. Looked up from germline, CDR1 is SGHTA and CDR2 is FQGNSA. This CDR3 region has 16 residues. J was trimmed by 4 bases and V by 5 bases; bases with no gene match: 9. The rearrangement joins TRBV7-2 to TRBJ2-5, with 11 bases that match TRBD2. The receptor was derived from an adult who was a healthcare worker with PCR-confirmed SARS-CoV-2 infection or an uninfected control (not recorded which). The material sequenced was whole blood. The CDR3 is CASSGQLLAGGETQYF. The DNA for the CDR3 is TGTGCCAGCAGCGGCCAACTCCTAGCGGGGGGAGAGACCCAGTACTTC.